This T cell receptor beta chain was profiled in a study of blood T cell repertoires in COVID-19. The overall study: Acute and convalescent COVID-19 specimens originated in the United States, Italy and Spain. Sample material is recorded as cDNA or gDNA derived from T cells, B-cell-depleted T cells, or PBMCs.

The CDR3 is 14 residues long. V was clipped by 4 bases and J by 7 bases; unmatched bases: 2. Germline CDR1 and CDR2: SGHRS and YFSETQ. TCRdb's table, derived via immunoSEQ multiplex PCR, lists solely in-frame clones and lacks some. The sample records 150,000 to 200,000 clones, 75% to 95% being singletons. The chain couples TRBV5-1 to TRBJ1-6; TRBD1 matches 10 bases. The sample comprised peripheral blood. The clonotype was recovered from a man over 45 with acute or convalescent COVID-19. CDR3 bases: TGCGCCAGCAGCACGGACAGGGGGAATTCACCCCTCCACTTT. Amino acid sequence: CASSTDRGNSPLHF.